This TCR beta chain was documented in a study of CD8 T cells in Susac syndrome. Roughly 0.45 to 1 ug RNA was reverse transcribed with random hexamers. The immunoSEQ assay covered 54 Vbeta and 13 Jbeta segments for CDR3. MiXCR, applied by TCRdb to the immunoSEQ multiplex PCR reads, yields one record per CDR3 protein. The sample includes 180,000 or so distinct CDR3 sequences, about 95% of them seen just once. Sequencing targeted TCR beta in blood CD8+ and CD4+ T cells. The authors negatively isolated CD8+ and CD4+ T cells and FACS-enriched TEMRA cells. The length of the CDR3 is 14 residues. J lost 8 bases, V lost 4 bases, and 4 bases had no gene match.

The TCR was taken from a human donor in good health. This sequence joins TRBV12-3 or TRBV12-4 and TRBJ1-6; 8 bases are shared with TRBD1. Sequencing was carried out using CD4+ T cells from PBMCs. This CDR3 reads CASSSVTGDSPLHF. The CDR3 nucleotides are TGTGCCAGCAGTTCAGTGACAGGGGATTCACCCCTCCACTTT.